A single sample is the source of the 9 T cell receptor beta chains below, sequenced in a study of T cell responses to AZD1222 COVID-19 vaccine. Generated by immunoSEQ multiplex PCR, the TCRdb table keeps only in-frame clones and is missing some. The data hold 180,000 or so clones, with 90% to 95% observed a single time. Source: peripheral blood, taken 28 days after the second AZD1222 dose. These receptors came from an adult who received the AZD1222 COVID-19 vaccine.

This clone was found once. The identical CDR3 is also encoded by other nucleotide sequences in the sample. The CDR3 nucleotides are TGTGCCAGCAGCCAGACAGGAGGGACTGAAGCTTTCTTT. Translated, it gives CASSQTGGTEAFF. The rearrangement joins TRBV7-3 to TRBJ1-1, with TRBD1 as a possible D gene (6 bases). This CDR3 is 13 amino acids long. The V gene lost 5 bases and the J gene lost 5 bases, with 12 bases spanning the gap. In germline, CDR1 is SGHTA, CDR2 FQGTGA.

The V gene is TRBV4-1, the J gene TRBJ1-2, with D perhaps TRBD1 (6 bases). Germline CDR1 MGHRA, CDR2 YSYEKL. This CDR3 region has 15 residues. V lost 4 bases to trimming and J lost 1 base, with 13 bases between them. CDR3: CASSPSRTDNYGYTF. CDR3 in DNA: TGCGCCAGCAGCCCTTCCCGGACAGATAACTATGGCTACACCTTC.

V is TRBV18 and J is TRBJ2-3; a possible D gene is TRBD1 (6 bases). This CDR3 has 14 amino acids. Germline values: CDR1 KGHSH, CDR2 LQKENI. Deletions cut 3 bases from V and 1 base from J, with 8 bases between. CDR3 amino acids: CASSPSGGTDTQYF. CDR3 bases: TGTGCCAGCTCACCTTCAGGGGGCACAGATACGCAGTATTTT.

There are a few counts of this clone. This chain joins TRBV11-1 and TRBJ1-1; D call uncertain. The germline V gene has CDR1 SGHAT and CDR2 FQDESV (reference sequence). The CDR3 covers 15 residues. The V and J ends lost 1 base and 4 bases respectively, with 13 bases between them. Here the CDR3 DNA reads TGTGCCAGCAGCTTAGTTTCTTTGGCCGGCACTGAAGCTTTCTTT. This gives the protein CASSLVSLAGTEAFF.

The genes are TRBV27 and TRBJ1-4; tentative D call: TRBD1 (6 bases). V was shortened by 5 bases and J by 0 bases, with 10 bases between the two germline ends. The CDR3 contains 15 residues. CDR1 and CDR2 from the germline V gene are MNHEY and SMNVEV (reference sequence). In nucleotides, the CDR3 is TGTGCCAGCAGTCCACAGGGTGCAACTAATGAAAAACTGTTTTTT. It yields the protein CASSPQGATNEKLFF.

The V gene is TRBV10-1, the J gene TRBJ2-2; tentatively, D is TRBD2 (6 bases). Trimming pared 7 bases from V and 4 bases from J, leaving 19 bases between. Germline V gene lookup returns CDR1 WNHNN and CDR2 SYGVQD (reference sequence). The CDR3 is 16 residues long. CDR3 in amino acids: CASTSTGGVGTGELFF. The CDR3 nucleotides read TGCGCCAGCACCTCCACTGGCGGGGTTGGCACCGGGGAGCTGTTTTTT.

In DNA form, the CDR3 reads TGTGCCAGCAGCCAAATCTCCGGCTACGAGCAGTACTTC. Translation: CASSQISGYEQYF. The chain links TRBV3-1 (or the pseudogene TRBV3-2) to TRBJ2-7; D is ambiguous. This CDR3 region has 13 residues. V was pared by 2 bases and J by 3 bases, with 8 bases between. CDR1 LGHDT and CDR2 YNNKEL come from the germline V gene (reference sequence).

The chain is built from TRBV7-3 and TRBJ2-2; TRBD1 matches 10 bases. Germline CDR1 reads SGHTA; CDR2 reads FQGTGA. Trimming removed 5 bases from V and 2 bases from J; junction bases left unmatched: 8. The CDR3 length is 17 residues. As DNA, the CDR3 is TGTGCCAGCAGCGTGACAGGGGGCCAACGAAACACCGGGGAGCTGTTTTTT. It translates to CASSVTGGQRNTGELFF.

This clone came up once. V gene TRBV4-2 combines with J gene TRBJ2-5, with D perhaps TRBD1 or TRBD2 (5 bases each). V lost 8 bases and J lost 5, with 21 bases in between. Germline CDR1 is LGHNA and CDR2 is YNFKEQ. The length of the CDR3 is 15 residues. CDR3 nucleotide sequence: TGTGCCAGCCGCCCGGGGAATGGTTGGGGGGAGACCCAGTACTTC. Translated, it gives CASRPGNGWGETQYF.